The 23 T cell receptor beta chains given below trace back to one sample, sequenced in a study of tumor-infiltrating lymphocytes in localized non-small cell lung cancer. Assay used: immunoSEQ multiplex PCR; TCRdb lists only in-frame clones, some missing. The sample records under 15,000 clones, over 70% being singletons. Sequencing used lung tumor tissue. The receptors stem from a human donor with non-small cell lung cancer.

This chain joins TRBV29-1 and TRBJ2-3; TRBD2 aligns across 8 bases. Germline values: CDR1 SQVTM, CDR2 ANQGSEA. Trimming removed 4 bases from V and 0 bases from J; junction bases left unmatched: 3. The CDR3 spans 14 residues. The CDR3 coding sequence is TGCAGCGTTGGGGCTAGCGGGAGCACAGATACGCAGTATTTT. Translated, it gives CSVGASGSTDTQYF.

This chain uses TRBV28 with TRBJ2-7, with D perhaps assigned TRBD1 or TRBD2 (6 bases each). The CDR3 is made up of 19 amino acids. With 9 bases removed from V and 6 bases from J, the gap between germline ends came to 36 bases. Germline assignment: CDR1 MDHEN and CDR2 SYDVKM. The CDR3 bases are TGTGCCAGTTCTTGGTCGGTGATGGGGGGCAGGGGCCGCGCTGGCGAGCAGTACTTC. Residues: CASSWSVMGGRGRAGEQYF.

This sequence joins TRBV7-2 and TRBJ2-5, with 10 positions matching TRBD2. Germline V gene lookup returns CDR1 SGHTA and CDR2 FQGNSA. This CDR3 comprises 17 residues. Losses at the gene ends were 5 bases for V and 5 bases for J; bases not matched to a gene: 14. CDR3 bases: TGTGCCAGCAGCCCCCGTCGGCTAGCGGGGGTTGTGGAGACCCAGTACTTC. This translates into CASSPRRLAGVVETQYF.

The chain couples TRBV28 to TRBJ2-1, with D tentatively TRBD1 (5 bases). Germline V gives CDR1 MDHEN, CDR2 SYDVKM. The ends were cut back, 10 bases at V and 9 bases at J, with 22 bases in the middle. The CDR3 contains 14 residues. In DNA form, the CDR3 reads TGTGCCACCCGACCCGGTGGGGCGGCCGGTGAGCAGTTCTTC. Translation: CATRPGGAAGEQFF.

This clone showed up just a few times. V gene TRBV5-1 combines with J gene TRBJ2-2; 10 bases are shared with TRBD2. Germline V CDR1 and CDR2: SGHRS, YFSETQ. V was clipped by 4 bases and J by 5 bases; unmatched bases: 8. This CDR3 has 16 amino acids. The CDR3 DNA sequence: TGCGCCAGCAGCCCCCAGGCTAGCGGGGGAACCGGGGAGCTGTTTTTT. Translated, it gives CASSPQASGGTGELFF.

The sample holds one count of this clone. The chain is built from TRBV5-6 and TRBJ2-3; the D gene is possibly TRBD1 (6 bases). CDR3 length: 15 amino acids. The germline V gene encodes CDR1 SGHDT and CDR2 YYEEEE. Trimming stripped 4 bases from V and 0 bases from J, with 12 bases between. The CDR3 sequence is CASSALGGSTDTQYF. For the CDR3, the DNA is TGTGCCAGCAGCGCCTTAGGGGGTAGCACAGATACGCAGTATTTT.

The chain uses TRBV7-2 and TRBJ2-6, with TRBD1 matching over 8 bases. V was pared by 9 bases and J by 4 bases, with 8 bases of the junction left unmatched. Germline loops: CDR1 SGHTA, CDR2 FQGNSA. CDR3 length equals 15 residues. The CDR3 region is CASPQGAYGANVLTF. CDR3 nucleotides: TGTGCCAGTCCCCAGGGGGCGTACGGGGCCAACGTCCTGACTTTC.

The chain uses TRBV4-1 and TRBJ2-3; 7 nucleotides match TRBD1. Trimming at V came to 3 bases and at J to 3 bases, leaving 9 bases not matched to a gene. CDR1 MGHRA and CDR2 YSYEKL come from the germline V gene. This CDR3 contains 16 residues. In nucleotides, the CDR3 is TGCGCCAGCAGCCAGGGGACAGACCTTTGGACAGATACGCAGTATTTT. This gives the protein CASSQGTDLWTDTQYF.

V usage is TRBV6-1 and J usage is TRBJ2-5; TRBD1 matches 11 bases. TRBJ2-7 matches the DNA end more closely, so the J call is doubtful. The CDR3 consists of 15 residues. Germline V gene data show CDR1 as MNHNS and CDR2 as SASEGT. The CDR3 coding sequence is TGTGCCAGCAGTGACCAGGACAGGGGGCCTTACGAGCAGTACTTC. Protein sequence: CASSDQDRGPYEQYF.

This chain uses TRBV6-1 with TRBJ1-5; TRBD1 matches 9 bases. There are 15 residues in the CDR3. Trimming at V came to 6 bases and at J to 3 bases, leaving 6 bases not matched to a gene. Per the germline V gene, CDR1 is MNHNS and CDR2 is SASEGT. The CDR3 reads CASSGGTGYNQPQHF. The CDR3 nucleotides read TGTGCCAGCAGCGGAGGGACAGGGTACAATCAGCCCCAGCATTTT.

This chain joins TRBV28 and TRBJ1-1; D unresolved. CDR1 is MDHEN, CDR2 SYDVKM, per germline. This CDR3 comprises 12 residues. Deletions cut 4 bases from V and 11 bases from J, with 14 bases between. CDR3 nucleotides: TGTGCCAGCAGTTCCTCGGCCCTACGGGCTTTCTTT. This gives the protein CASSSSALRAFF.

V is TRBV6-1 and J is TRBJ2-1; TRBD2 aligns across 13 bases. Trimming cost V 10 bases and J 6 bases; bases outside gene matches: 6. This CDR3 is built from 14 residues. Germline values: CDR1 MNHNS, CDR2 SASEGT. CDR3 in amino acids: CATGRLAGGNEQFF. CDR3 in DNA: TGTGCCACCGGTCGACTAGCGGGAGGCAATGAGCAGTTCTTC.

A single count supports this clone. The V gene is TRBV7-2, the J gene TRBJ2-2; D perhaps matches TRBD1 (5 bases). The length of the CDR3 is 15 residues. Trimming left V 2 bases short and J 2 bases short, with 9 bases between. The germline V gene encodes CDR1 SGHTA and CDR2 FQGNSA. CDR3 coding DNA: TGTGCCAGCAGCTTACAGGGATTAAACACCGGGGAGCTGTTTTTT. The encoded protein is CASSLQGLNTGELFF.

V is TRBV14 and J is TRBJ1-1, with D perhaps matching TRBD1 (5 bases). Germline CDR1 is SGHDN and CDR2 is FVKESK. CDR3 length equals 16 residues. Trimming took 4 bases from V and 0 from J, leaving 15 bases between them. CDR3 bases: TGTGCCAGCAGCCCCACCGACAGAACAATGAACACTGAAGCTTTCTTT. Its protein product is CASSPTDRTMNTEAFF.

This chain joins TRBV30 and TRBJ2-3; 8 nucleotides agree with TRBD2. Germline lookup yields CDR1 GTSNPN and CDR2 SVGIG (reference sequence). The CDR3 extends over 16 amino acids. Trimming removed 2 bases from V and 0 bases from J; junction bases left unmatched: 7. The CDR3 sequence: CAWSTALAASTDTQYF. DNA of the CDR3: TGTGCCTGGAGTACCGCACTAGCGGCTAGCACAGATACGCAGTATTTT.

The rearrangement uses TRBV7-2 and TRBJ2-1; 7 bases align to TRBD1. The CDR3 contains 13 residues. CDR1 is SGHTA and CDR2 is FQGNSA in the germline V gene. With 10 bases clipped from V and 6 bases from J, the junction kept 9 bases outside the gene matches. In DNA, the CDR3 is TGTGCCACGGACAGGACCGGGGTCAATGAGCAGTTCTTC. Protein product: CATDRTGVNEQFF.

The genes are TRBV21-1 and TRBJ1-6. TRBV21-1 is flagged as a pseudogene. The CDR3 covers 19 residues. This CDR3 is CASSKQGDLMSGGDSPLHF. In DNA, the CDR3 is TGTGCCAGCAGCAAACAAGGTGACCTGATGTCAGGAGGGGATTCACCCCTCCACTTT.

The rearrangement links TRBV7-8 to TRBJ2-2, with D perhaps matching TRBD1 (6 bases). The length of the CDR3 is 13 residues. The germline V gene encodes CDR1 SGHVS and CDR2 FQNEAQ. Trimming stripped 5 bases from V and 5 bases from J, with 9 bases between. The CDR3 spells CASSPGTTGELFF. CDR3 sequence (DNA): TGTGCCAGCAGCCCCGGGACAACCGGGGAGCTGTTTTTT.

This chain's CDR3 is CASSAAAGANGNTIYF. The CDR3 bases are TGTGCCAGCTCAGCGGCGGCGGGGGCAAATGGAAACACCATATATTTT. The rearrangement links TRBV18 to TRBJ1-3, with D possibly TRBD1 on 6 matching bases. The germline gives CDR1 KGHSH, CDR2 LQKENI. V was clipped by 5 bases and J by 3 bases, with 17 bases between them. There are 16 residues in the CDR3.

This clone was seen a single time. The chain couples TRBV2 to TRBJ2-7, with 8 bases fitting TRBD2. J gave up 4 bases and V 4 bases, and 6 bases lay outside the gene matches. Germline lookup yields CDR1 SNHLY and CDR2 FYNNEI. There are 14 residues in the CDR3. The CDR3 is CASSGGSGGYEQYF. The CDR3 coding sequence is TGTGCCAGCAGTGGTGGGTCGGGAGGGTACGAGCAGTACTTC.

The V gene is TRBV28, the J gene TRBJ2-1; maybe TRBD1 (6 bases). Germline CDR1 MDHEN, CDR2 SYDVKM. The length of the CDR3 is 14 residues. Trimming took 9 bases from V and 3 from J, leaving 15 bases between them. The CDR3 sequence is CASSPGTLYNEQFF. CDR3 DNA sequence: TGTGCCAGTTCCCCCGGGACACTCTACAATGAGCAGTTCTTC.

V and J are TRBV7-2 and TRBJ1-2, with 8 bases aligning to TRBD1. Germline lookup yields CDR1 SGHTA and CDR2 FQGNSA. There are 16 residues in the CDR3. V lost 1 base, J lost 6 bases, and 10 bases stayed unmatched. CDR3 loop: CASSLGPDRVENGYTF. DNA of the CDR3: TGTGCCAGCAGCTTAGGGCCGGACAGGGTTGAGAATGGCTACACCTTC.

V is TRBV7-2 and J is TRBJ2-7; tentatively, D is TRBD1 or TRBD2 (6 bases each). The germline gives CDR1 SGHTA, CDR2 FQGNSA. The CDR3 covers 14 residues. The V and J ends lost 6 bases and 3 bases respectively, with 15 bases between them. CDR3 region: CASRELGGGYEQYV. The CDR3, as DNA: TGTGCCAGCAGAGAACTTGGAGGGGGCTACGAGCAGTACGTC.